This T cell receptor beta chain was sequenced during a study of shared clonotypes between healthy human individuals. Whole-study context: The plates for each donor numbered three CD4 naive, three CD4 memory, two CD8 naive and one CD8 memory.

Data came from immunoSEQ multiplex PCR; TCRdb stores just in-frame clones and leaves some out. The repertoire holds some 2,000,000 clones, with around 96% as singletons. Germline-derived CDR1 and CDR2 are LGHNA and YSLEER. The CDR3 runs 17 residues. The V and J ends lost 0 bases and 3 bases respectively, with 17 bases between them. Naive CD8 cells lacked CD45RO and underwent positive selection for CCR7, leaving out terminally differentiated effector memory CD45RA+ cells. This chain links TRBV4-3 with TRBJ1-1; perhaps TRBD1 as D (6 bases). The sample taken for sequencing was naive CD8+ T cells sorted from blood. The source of this sequence is a man aged 18 to 29 in good health. CDR3 nucleotide sequence: TGCGCCAGCAGCCAAGATATCCAGGGGTTGTTGGACACTGAAGCTTTCTTT. Translated: CASSQDIQGLLDTEAFF.